This TCR beta chain was found in a study of low-dose radiotherapy and immunotherapy resistance in tumors. The time point is: after trial treatment. The treatment was: LDRT plus nivolumab, ipilimumab, low-dose cyclophosphamide and aspirin (RACIN trial). The therapy administered to donors comprised nivolumab, ipilimumab, aspirin, low-dose cyclophosphamide and low-dose radiotherapy. From germline, CDR1 is WSHSY and CDR2 SAAADI. CDR3 length: 14 amino acids. Trimming stripped 4 bases from V and 3 bases from J, with 13 bases between. Alpha and beta chains were covered, as first-strand cDNA relied on TRAV- and TRBV-specific primers. Using a constant-region primer together with a V-primer adapter, TCRs were subjected to around 22 PCR cycles of amplification. TCRdb reprocessed the reads with MiXCR, giving one entry per CDR3 protein. The sample records some 94,000 distinct CDR3 sequences, 20% to 25% being singletons.

V and J are TRBV10-2 and TRBJ2-7; maybe TRBD2 (5 bases). The sequences come from PBMCs, collected after low-dose radiotherapy plus immunotherapy. The clonotype was recovered from a female donor with ovarian cancer. The CDR3 loop reads CASSAASQSYEQYF. The CDR3 DNA is TGCGCCAGCAGTGCGGCTAGCCAAAGCTACGAGCAGTACTTC.